The 28 T cell receptor beta chains in this list originate from one sample, sequenced in a study of T cells after yellow fever vaccination. TCRdb itself ran the 5' RACE reads through MiXCR, one entry per CDR3 protein. This table has 620,000 or so distinct CDR3 sequences, roughly a sixth appearing once. The specimen was PBMCs, collected 4 to 5 days after the first yellow fever vaccination. Every receptor here comes from a man between 18 and 35 years old who received the YFV17D yellow fever vaccine.

The table lists this clonotype with a few counts. This sequence joins TRBV6-5 and TRBJ2-7; TRBD1 agrees at 12 bases. This CDR3 has 18 amino acids. CDR1 and CDR2 from the germline V gene are MNHEY and SVGAGI. Losses at the gene ends were 0 bases for V and 1 base for J; bases not matched to a gene: 7. The CDR3 sequence is CASSYSRPGQGASYEQYV. The CDR3 DNA reads TGTGCCAGCAGTTACTCCCGACCGGGACAGGGGGCGTCCTACGAGCAGTACGTC.

This clonotype was detected only a few times. The chain uses TRBV6-5 and TRBJ2-7, with D unresolved. V was trimmed by 0 bases and J by 4 bases, leaving 16 bases between them. This CDR3 region has 16 residues. CDR1 is MNHEY, CDR2 SVGAGI, per germline. The CDR3 region has the DNA TGTGCCAGCAGTTACTCGGCGGTTCGGTTGAAATACGAGCAGTACGTC. This gives the protein CASSYSAVRLKYEQYV.

CDR3 sequence (DNA): TGTGCCAGCAGTCATAGACGGGGGAGCTCCTACAATGAGCAGTTCTTC. Protein: CASSHRRGSSYNEQFF. The gene calls are TRBV11-2 and TRBJ2-1; D is possibly TRBD2 (6 bases). Germline CDR1 reads SGHAT; CDR2 reads FQNNGV. The length of the CDR3 is 16 residues. Trimming shortened V by 6 bases and J by 0 bases, and 15 bases separated the two germline ends.

Only a few counts were recorded for this clonotype. The V gene is TRBV5-1, the J gene TRBJ2-4; D is possibly TRBD1 or TRBD2 (5 bases each). Germline values: CDR1 SGHRS, CDR2 YFSETQ. V was cut by 0 bases and J by 7 bases, with 11 bases left in between. The length of the CDR3 is 14 residues. The DNA of the CDR3 is TGCGCCAGCAGCTTGGAAGCAGGGACGAACATTCAGTACTTC. It codes for CASSLEAGTNIQYF.

This clonotype was seen ten or more times. The chain combines TRBV5-1 with TRBJ2-1; weak D call: TRBD1 (6 bases). Germline V gene sequence: CDR1 SGHRS, CDR2 YFSETQ. V dropped 4 bases and J dropped 0 bases, with 11 bases sitting between them. The CDR3 contains 15 residues. The CDR3 bases are TGCGCCAGCAGCCTCGGACAGACCTCCTACAATGAGCAGTTCTTC. Translated: CASSLGQTSYNEQFF. The full variable domain, completed using reference TRBV5-1 and TRBJ2-1, is KAGVTQTPRYLIKTRGQQVTLSCSPISGHRSVSWYQQTPGQGLQFLFEYFSETQRNKGNFPGRFSGRQFSNSRSEMNVSTLELGDSALYLCASSLGQTSYNEQFFGPGTRLTVL.

This clonotype was counted only a few times. V is TRBV24-1 and J is TRBJ2-2; D unresolved. Germline CDR1 KGHDR, CDR2 SFDVKD. Trimming stripped 5 bases from V and 0 bases from J, with 3 bases between. The CDR3 runs to 13 residues. CDR3 DNA: TGTGCCACCAGTGCTGCGAACACCGGGGAGCTGTTTTTT. The encoded protein is CATSAANTGELFF.

The chain has TRBV6-5 and TRBJ1-1; no clear D. V lost 0 bases and J lost 6, with 8 bases in between. This CDR3 has 13 amino acids. Germline V gene sequence: CDR1 MNHEY, CDR2 SVGAGI. In nucleotides, the CDR3 is TGTGCCAGCAGTTACTCCCGTCGAGCTGAAGCTTTCTTT. Protein: CASSYSRRAEAFF.

This clonotype was counted a few times. The rearrangement links TRBV5-1 to TRBJ1-2; 9 bases match TRBD1. Per germline, CDR1 SGHRS and CDR2 YFSETQ. Trimming took 4 bases from V and 7 from J; bases not matched to a gene: 8. This CDR3 has 14 residues. CDR3 sequence: CASSVPGQGRGYTF. CDR3 DNA: TGCGCCAGCAGCGTGCCGGGACAGGGCCGTGGCTACACCTTC.

The chain carries TRBV28 and TRBJ2-1; D perhaps matches TRBD1 (5 bases). Deletions cut 5 bases from V and 3 bases from J, with 11 bases between. Per germline, CDR1 MDHEN and CDR2 SYDVKM. This CDR3 contains 14 residues. Here the CDR3 DNA reads TGTGCCAGCAGTCCTTTGACAGTCTACAATGAGCAGTTCTTC. It specifies CASSPLTVYNEQFF.

The V gene is TRBV10-3, the J gene TRBJ2-7, with 7 bases identical to TRBD1. The CDR3 spans 15 residues. The trim removed 10 bases at V and 2 bases at J, leaving 14 bases unmatched. The germline V gene encodes CDR1 ENHRY and CDR2 SYGVKD. The CDR3 DNA reads TGTGCCACCCGGCCCCCGGGACAGAAAACCTACGAGCAGTACTTC. Translation: CATRPPGQKTYEQYF.

The J gene is TRBJ1-1, the V gene TRBV29-1; 7 bases line up with TRBD1. The CDR3 length is 13 residues. Germline values: CDR1 SQVTM, CDR2 ANQGSEA. The J segment lost 7 bases and the V segment lost 7 bases, leaving 12 bases of the junction unmatched. Written as DNA, the CDR3 is TGCAGCGCTGACAGGGCCCTAACTGGTGAAGCTTTCTTT. Protein sequence: CSADRALTGEAFF. Complete variable domain (other parts from reference TRBV29-1 and TRBJ1-1): SAVISQKPSRDICQRGTSLTIQCQVDSQVTMMFWYRQQPGQSLTLIATANQGSEATYESGFVIDKFPISRPNLTFSTLTVSNMSPEDSSIYLCSADRALTGEAFFGQGTRLTVV.

The V and J genes are TRBV29-1 and TRBJ2-3, with TRBD1 matching over 7 bases. The J segment lost 1 base and the V segment lost 5 bases, leaving 3 bases of the junction unmatched. Germline V gene lookup returns CDR1 SQVTM and CDR2 ANQGSEA. The CDR3 is 13 amino acids. The CDR3 nucleotides are TGCAGCGTTTTTGGACAGGGCACAGATACGCAGTATTTT. It encodes CSVFGQGTDTQYF.

This chain links TRBV15 with TRBJ2-6, with 7 bases aligning to TRBD1. The ends lost 5 bases at V and 4 bases at J; junction bases unmatched: 8. The CDR3 sequence is 16 residues long. Germline V gene lookup returns CDR1 LNHNV and CDR2 YYDKDF (reference sequence). CDR3 nucleotides: TGTGCCACCAGCCTTGACAGGGCTGGCGGGGCCAACGTCCTGACTTTC. Translated, it gives CATSLDRAGGANVLTF.

This clonotype was picked up a small number of times. The chain combines TRBV18 with TRBJ2-1, with D possibly being TRBD1 (6 bases). Germline V CDR1 and CDR2: KGHSH, LQKENI. The CDR3 is made up of 13 amino acids. Trimming took off 3 bases at V and 8 bases at J, with 11 bases between the two ends. The CDR3 region is CASSPNRDDEQFF. Here the CDR3 DNA reads TGTGCCAGCTCACCCAACAGGGACGATGAGCAGTTCTTC. The full variable domain, rest sourced from reference TRBV18 and TRBJ2-1, is NAGVMQNPRHLVRRRGQEARLRCSPMKGHSHVYWYRQLPEEGLKFMVYLQKENIIDESGMPKERFSAEFPKEGPSILRIQQVVRGDSAAYFCASSPNRDDEQFFGPGTRLTVL.

The chain joins TRBV5-1 to TRBJ2-3; D call uncertain. Trimming removed 1 base at V and 2 bases at J, with 14 bases between. Germline V lookup: CDR1 SGHRS, CDR2 YFSETQ. This CDR3 is 16 amino acids long. The CDR3 protein is CASSLIKGSATDTQYF. DNA for the CDR3: TGCGCCAGCAGCTTGATCAAAGGGTCGGCCACAGATACGCAGTATTTT.

The chain uses TRBV4-1 and TRBJ2-7; D is uncertain. From germline, CDR1 is MGHRA and CDR2 YSYEKL. This CDR3 has 13 amino acids. V was clipped by 4 bases and J by 2 bases, with 9 bases between them. CDR3 sequence: CASSPFPAYEQYV. The DNA of the CDR3 is TGCGCCAGCAGCCCCTTTCCAGCCTACGAGCAGTACGTC.

This chain uses TRBV4-3 with TRBJ1-5; no clear D gene. This CDR3 spans 14 amino acids. Per germline, CDR1 LGHNA and CDR2 YSLEER. Deletions cut 3 bases from V and 7 bases from J, with 13 bases between. The CDR3 here is CASSQSFAGQPQHF. CDR3 nucleotides: TGCGCCAGCAGCCAGTCTTTCGCCGGGCAGCCCCAGCATTTT.

In this sample, this clonotype turned up a few times. The chain employs TRBV29-1 and TRBJ2-7; no reliable D call. Germline V lookup: CDR1 SQVTM, CDR2 ANQGSEA. V lost 4 bases and J 0 bases, leaving 13 bases between the germline ends. The CDR3 is made up of 14 amino acids. CDR3 amino acids: CSVGGQTFSYEQYF. CDR3 coding DNA: TGCAGCGTTGGAGGTCAGACTTTCTCCTACGAGCAGTACTTC.

This clonotype was seen only a few times. V usage is TRBV7-2 and J usage is TRBJ2-7; D may be TRBD2 (6 bases). CDR3 length equals 13 residues. Germline CDR1 and CDR2: SGHTA and FQGNSA. The V and J ends lost 5 bases and 2 bases respectively, with 10 bases between them. The CDR3 region is CASSPPGAYEQYV. In DNA form, the CDR3 reads TGTGCCAGCAGCCCACCGGGAGCCTACGAGCAGTACGTC.

The sample holds a few counts of this clonotype. The chain employs TRBV20-1 and TRBJ2-5, with 7 nucleotides matching TRBD2. CDR1 and CDR2 from the germline V gene are DFQATT and SNEGSKA (reference sequence). This CDR3 spans 14 amino acids. With 4 bases clipped from V and 7 bases from J, the junction kept 12 bases outside the gene matches. The CDR3 DNA is TGCAGTGCTAACGTCGGGGGGTCGGTGCGGACCCAGTACTTC. It translates to CSANVGGSVRTQYF.

This CDR3 reads CASSQEAQGVYEQYF. CDR3 in DNA: TGCGCCAGCAGCCAAGAAGCACAGGGGGTTTACGAGCAGTACTTC. This sequence joins TRBV4-1 and TRBJ2-7, with 8 bases identical to TRBD1. There are 15 residues in the CDR3. The V gene end was trimmed by 0 bases and the J gene end by 4 bases; junction bases not matched to a gene: 5. CDR1 MGHRA and CDR2 YSYEKL come from the germline V gene.

This clonotype was observed a few times. The DNA for the CDR3 is TGTGCCAGCAGTTACACCCGGGCTTTCTTT. This codes for CASSYTRAFF. The chain uses TRBV6-6 and TRBJ1-1; D is unresolved. Deletions cut 2 bases from V and 11 bases from J, with 6 bases between. This CDR3 spans 10 amino acids. The germline gives CDR1 MNHNY, CDR2 SVGAGI (reference sequence).

This clonotype was picked up many times. This chain uses TRBV7-2 with TRBJ2-3; unclear D gene. CDR1 is SGHTA and CDR2 is FQGNSA in the germline V gene. The CDR3 spans 13 residues. Between the trimmed V and J ends, which lost 7 bases and 2 bases, there was a span of 10 bases. CDR3 loop: CASTPDVTDTQYF. In DNA form, the CDR3 reads TGTGCCAGCACCCCCGATGTCACAGATACGCAGTATTTT.

This sequence joins TRBV27 and TRBJ2-2; 10 bases align to TRBD2. Germline V CDR1 and CDR2: MNHEY, SMNVEV (reference sequence). The trim removed 5 bases at V and 4 bases at J, leaving 4 bases unmatched. The CDR3 runs to 15 residues. The DNA of the CDR3 is TGTGCCAGCAGTGCAGCGGGGGGGAGCACCGGGGAGCTGTTTTTT. It codes for CASSAAGGSTGELFF.

The DNA for the CDR3 is TGTGCCAGCAGCTTAATCCAGACAGGGCCGAACTATGGCTACACCTTC. It specifies CASSLIQTGPNYGYTF. The chain uses TRBV7-9 and TRBJ1-2; 7 bases map to TRBD1. V shed 2 bases and J 2 bases; nucleotides not matched to a gene: 8. This CDR3 spans 16 amino acids. CDR1 is SEHNR and CDR2 is FQNEAQ in the germline V gene (reference sequence).

The chain links TRBV27 to TRBJ1-1; a possible D gene is TRBD1 (5 bases). CDR1 is MNHEY and CDR2 is SMNVEV in the germline V gene (reference sequence). The CDR3 totals 15 residues. The ends were cut back, 5 bases at V and 4 bases at J, with 17 bases in the middle. CDR3 in amino acids: CASSRPGGLGTEAFF. DNA of the CDR3: TGTGCCAGCAGTAGACCGGGGGGACTCGGCACTGAAGCTTTCTTT.

This clonotype has more than one count but fewer than ten. The chain combines TRBV27 with TRBJ2-4, with 9 nucleotides matching TRBD1. This CDR3 has 17 residues. Germline trimming cut 6 bases from V and 1 base from J; bases unmatched to any gene: 10. Germline values: CDR1 MNHEY, CDR2 SMNVEV (reference sequence). CDR3 bases: TGTGCCAGCAGCCCAGGCCCCGGGACAGGGGCCAAAAACATTCAGTACTTC. Encoded protein: CASSPGPGTGAKNIQYF.

The chain is built from TRBV7-3 and TRBJ2-3, with 9 bases that match TRBD1. The germline V gene encodes CDR1 SGHTA and CDR2 FQGTGA. The junction had 15 bases not matched to a gene; V was cut back by 2 bases and J by 6 bases. This CDR3 is built from 18 residues. DNA for the CDR3: TGTGCCAGCAGCTTAGGGGCGGGACAGGGAACGCACGGCGATACGCAGTATTTT. Translated, it gives CASSLGAGQGTHGDTQYF.